These 28 T cell receptor beta chains were sequenced from one sample in a study of Ad26.COV2.S vaccination and SARS-CoV-2 variants (dated by TCRdb to the early 2020s). Per the publication, the treatment or condition label means: some 20 received Ad26.COV2.S at low or high dose, single or two shots; about five received placebo; per-sample allocation not given. Repertoires of vaccine and placebo recipients were sequenced from samples collected on day 63 after the first injection. The library was built by means of the immunoSEQ multiplex PCR assay. This immuneACCESS table, as held by TCRdb, lists in-frame sequences with V and J called but not all clones. Of the missing ones, under half trace to an unresolved V gene in checked studies; the others have no known cause. This sample gives fewer than 500,000 clones in total; 75% to 95% of them show up just once. The ten biggest clones cover 9.5% to 15% of the sample.

Source: peripheral blood, taken in a trial of Ad26.COV2.S vaccine versus placebo. The receptors stem from a person aged 18-60 years who received the Ad26.COV2.S COVID-19 vaccine or a placebo.

The rearrangement uses TRBV4-2 and TRBJ2-7, with D tentatively TRBD2 (5 bases). V shed 0 bases and J shed 6 bases, with 24 bases lying between them. From germline, CDR1 is LGHNA and CDR2 YNFKEQ. The CDR3 is made up of 18 amino acids. In DNA form, the CDR3 reads TGTGCCAGCAGCCAAGACATCGGTATAGGCGGCGGGTCTGGCGAGCAGTACTTC. Translation: CASSQDIGIGGGSGEQYF.

The CDR3 nucleotides read TGCGCCAGCAGCCCACGAATGCGCCTTGGTGAAAAACTGTTTTTT. Its protein product is CASSPRMRLGEKLFF. This chain uses TRBV4-3 with TRBJ1-4; D is unclear. Between the trimmed V and J ends, which lost 4 bases and 7 bases, there was a span of 16 bases. Germline-derived CDR1 and CDR2 are LGHNA and YSLEER. This CDR3 spans 15 amino acids.

The chain is built from TRBV5-1 and TRBJ2-7; tentatively, D is TRBD2 (6 bases). The V gene lost 3 bases and the J gene lost 4 bases, with 20 bases spanning the gap. This CDR3 has 16 residues. The germline gives CDR1 SGHRS, CDR2 YFSETQ. In DNA form, the CDR3 reads TGCGCCAGCAGCTCCCCACAAGGTAGCGGAGTTTACGAGCAGTACTTC. It specifies CASSSPQGSGVYEQYF.

The chain has TRBV30 and TRBJ2-2; D unclear. The V end lost 3 bases, the J end lost 4 bases, and 3 bases lay between the germline ends. CDR1 is GTSNPN and CDR2 is SVGIG in the germline V gene (reference sequence). The CDR3 runs to 11 residues. The CDR3 region is CAWRFTGELFF. CDR3 sequence (DNA): TGTGCCTGGAGGTTCACCGGGGAGCTGTTTTTT.

The gene calls are TRBV2 and TRBJ1-2; TRBD1 is a possible D gene (5 bases). The CDR3 has 12 amino acids. Germline-derived CDR1 and CDR2 are SNHLY and FYNNEI. V was clipped by 6 bases and J by 9 bases, with 14 bases between them. The chain's CDR3 is CASSWNRDRYTF. The CDR3 coding sequence is TGTGCCAGCAGCTGGAACCGGGACCGCTACACCTTC.

The chain uses TRBV6-2 or TRBV6-3 and TRBJ2-3, with D uncertain. V lost 2 bases, J lost 4 bases, and 10 bases lay in between. Germline-derived CDR1 and CDR2 are MNHEY and SVGEGT. This CDR3 spans 14 amino acids. The CDR3 sequence: CASSYGVGADTQYF. CDR3 in DNA: TGTGCCAGCAGTTACGGGGTGGGCGCAGATACGCAGTATTTT.

The chain is built from TRBV5-1 and TRBJ2-1, with 7 bases fitting TRBD2. The CDR3 is 15 amino acids. V was clipped by 7 bases and J by 0 bases; unmatched bases: 7. Germline loops: CDR1 SGHRS, CDR2 YFSETQ. The DNA of the CDR3 is TGCGCCAGCCGCGCTAGCGGAGGCTCCTACAATGAGCAGTTCTTC. As protein: CASRASGGSYNEQFF.

CDR3 DNA: TGCGCCAGCAGTCGAGGGGAGGCCACCTACCTTTCCTACGAGCAGTACTTC. It yields the protein CASSRGEATYLSYEQYF. This chain uses TRBV5-1 with TRBJ2-7; tentatively, D is TRBD2 (6 bases). CDR1 is SGHRS, CDR2 YFSETQ, per germline. CDR3 size: 17 residues. The V gene lost 5 bases and the J gene lost 1 base, with 22 bases spanning the gap.

The chain has TRBV6-2 or TRBV6-3 and TRBJ2-3; D not certain. This CDR3 is 14 amino acids long. Trimming shortened V by 0 bases and J by 3 bases, and 7 bases separated the two germline ends. Per germline, CDR1 MNHEY and CDR2 SVGEGT. The CDR3 loop reads CASSYSGRTDTQYF. DNA for the CDR3: TGTGCCAGCAGTTACTCGGGCCGAACAGATACGCAGTATTTT.

V is TRBV15 and J is TRBJ2-5; D gene uncertain. Germline V gives CDR1 LNHNV, CDR2 YYDKDF (reference sequence). Trimming took off 3 bases at V and 0 bases at J, with 2 bases between the two ends. This CDR3 comprises 12 residues. CDR3 protein: CATSRYQETQYF. For the CDR3, the DNA is TGTGCCACCAGCAGGTACCAAGAGACCCAGTACTTC.

The rearrangement uses TRBV5-1 and TRBJ2-5, with TRBD1 as a possible D gene (5 bases). V was shortened by 4 bases and J by 1 base, with 14 bases between the two germline ends. CDR1 and CDR2 from the germline V gene are SGHRS and YFSETQ. CDR3 size: 15 residues. The CDR3 loop reads CASSPGRQFQETQYF. CDR3 in DNA: TGCGCCAGCAGCCCCGGCAGACAGTTCCAAGAGACCCAGTACTTC. The complete variable domain, with remaining parts taken from reference TRBV5-1 and TRBJ2-5, reads KAGVTQTPRYLIKTRGQQVTLSCSPISGHRSVSWYQQTPGQGLQFLFEYFSETQRNKGNFPGRFSGRQFSNSRSEMNVSTLELGDSALYLCASSPGRQFQETQYFGPGTRLLVL.

There are a few counts of this clone. This chain links TRBV19 with TRBJ2-7; 9 bases align to TRBD1. The trim removed 4 bases at V and 2 bases at J, leaving 3 bases unmatched. CDR3 size: 14 residues. The germline V gene encodes CDR1 LNHDA and CDR2 SQIVND (reference sequence). The CDR3 DNA follows: TGTGCCAGTAGTACGACAGGGGGAACCTACGAGCAGTACTTC. It codes for CASSTTGGTYEQYF.

This chain uses TRBV6-2 or TRBV6-3 with TRBJ2-7; 8 nucleotides match TRBD2. V trimming: 5 bases; J trimming: 0 bases; junction bases outside the gene matches: 6. The V gene's germline CDR1 is MNHEY and CDR2 SVGEGT. The CDR3 is 15 residues long. This chain's CDR3 is CASSPPGTSSYEQYF. Written as DNA, the CDR3 is TGTGCCAGCAGTCCACCCGGGACTAGCTCCTACGAGCAGTACTTC.

The CDR3 region has the DNA TGCGCCAGCAGCCAACAGCTTGGGGATGAGCAGTTCTTC. It yields the protein CASSQQLGDEQFF. The chain has TRBV4-1 and TRBJ2-1; no firm D call. CDR1 is MGHRA and CDR2 is YSYEKL in the germline V gene. The germline V and J ends were trimmed by 2 bases and 8 bases, with 10 bases remaining between them. This CDR3 is 13 amino acids long.

This chain uses TRBV19 with TRBJ2-2, with 11 bases aligning to TRBD2. Germline-derived CDR1 and CDR2 are LNHDA and SQIVND (reference sequence). The CDR3 spans 17 residues. V was clipped by 1 base and J by 4 bases; unmatched bases: 5. CDR3 sequence: CASSIAALAGVTGELFF. In DNA form, the CDR3 reads TGTGCCAGTAGTATAGCGGCACTAGCGGGAGTCACCGGGGAGCTGTTTTTT.

V and J are TRBV30 and TRBJ2-7; D is unresolved. There are 12 residues in the CDR3. Between the trimmed V and J ends, which lost 2 bases and 3 bases, there was a span of 8 bases. From germline, CDR1 is GTSNPN and CDR2 SVGIG (reference sequence). The CDR3 loop reads CAWSLQIYEQYF. CDR3 DNA: TGTGCCTGGAGTCTACAGATCTACGAGCAGTACTTC. The whole variable domain, remainder taken from reference TRBV30 and TRBJ2-7, is SQTIHQWPATLVQPVGSPLSLECTVEGTSNPNLYWYRQAAGRGLQLLFYSVGIGQISSEVPQNLSASRPQDRQFILSSKKLLLSDSGFYLCAWSLQIYEQYFGPGTRLTVT.

The chain couples TRBV18 to TRBJ2-1; D perhaps matches TRBD2 (5 bases). This CDR3 spans 15 amino acids. Between the trimmed V and J ends, which lost 8 bases and 1 base, there was a span of 15 bases. CDR1 is KGHSH and CDR2 is LQKENI in the germline V gene. The CDR3 DNA sequence: TGTGCCAGCCAGACGACTACCCTATCCTACAATGAGCAGTTCTTC. Amino acids: CASQTTTLSYNEQFF.

This chain joins TRBV6-1 and TRBJ2-1; TRBD2 aligns across 7 bases. CDR3 size: 17 residues. Trimming cost V 1 base and J 3 bases; bases outside gene matches: 9. Looked up from germline, CDR1 is MNHNS and CDR2 is SASEGT. In DNA, the CDR3 is TGTGCCAGCAGTGAAGTCTGGGCGGGAGTCCTCTACAATGAGCAGTTCTTC. It codes for CASSEVWAGVLYNEQFF.

The rearrangement links TRBV30 to TRBJ1-3; TRBD1 is a possible D gene (5 bases). This CDR3 comprises 13 residues. Trimming left V 5 bases short and J 6 bases short, with 14 bases between. Germline CDR1 is GTSNPN and CDR2 is SVGIG (reference sequence). The DNA of the CDR3 is TGTGCCTGGCGTAGAGGGGAGGTAAACACCATATATTTT. Its protein product is CAWRRGEVNTIYF.

The chain couples TRBV5-1 to TRBJ2-7, with 11 bases matching TRBD2. The CDR3 has 15 residues. Germline-derived CDR1 and CDR2 are SGHRS and YFSETQ. The junction had 6 bases not matched to a gene; V was cut back by 1 base and J by 6 bases. CDR3 nucleotides: TGCGCCAGCAGCTTGATGACTAGCGGGACGGGCGAGCAGTACTTC. It is translated as CASSLMTSGTGEQYF.

This rearrangement joins TRBV3-1 (or the pseudogene TRBV3-2) to TRBJ2-3; D tentatively fits TRBD1 or TRBD2 (5 bases each). The germline gives CDR1 LGHDT, CDR2 YNNKEL (reference sequence). V lost 1 base and J lost 3, with 8 bases in between. CDR3 length equals 14 residues. CDR3 coding DNA: TGTGCCAGCAGCCAAGTGGGACGGACAGATACGCAGTATTTT. Translation gives CASSQVGRTDTQYF.

The rearrangement joins TRBV6-4 to TRBJ2-3, with D unclear. Trimming took off 1 base at V and 6 bases at J, with 17 bases between the two ends. The CDR3 loop spans 16 amino acids. Germline V gene data show CDR1 as MRHNA and CDR2 as SNTAGT. The CDR3 DNA sequence: TGTGCCAGCAGTGACTTTGGGGTGGGTACCCCGGATACGCAGTATTTT. This encodes CASSDFGVGTPDTQYF.

The genes are TRBV5-4 and TRBJ1-4, with TRBD1 matching over 10 bases. Germline CDR1 reads SGHNT; CDR2 reads YYREEE (reference sequence). This CDR3 spans 15 amino acids. V dropped 4 bases and J dropped 6; count of bases not matched to a gene: 6. CDR3 bases: TGTGCCAGCAGCGTCCGGGACAGGGGAGATGAAAAACTGTTTTTT. It is translated as CASSVRDRGDEKLFF.

V and J are TRBV30 and TRBJ2-2; 11 nucleotides match TRBD2. This CDR3 is 15 amino acids long. Germline CDR1 reads GTSNPN; CDR2 reads SVGIG (reference sequence). Germline trimming cut 2 bases from V and 3 bases from J; bases unmatched to any gene: 2. CDR3 bases: TGTGCCTGGAGTAAACTAGCGGGGGACACCGGGGAGCTGTTTTTT. Amino acid sequence: CAWSKLAGDTGELFF. The full variable domain, completed using reference TRBV30 and TRBJ2-2, is SQTIHQWPATLVQPVGSPLSLECTVEGTSNPNLYWYRQAAGRGLQLLFYSVGIGQISSEVPQNLSASRPQDRQFILSSKKLLLSDSGFYLCAWSKLAGDTGELFFGEGSRLTVL.

The chain is built from TRBV6-6 and TRBJ1-3; D not certain. This CDR3 is 16 amino acids long. V was pared by 2 bases and J by 0 bases, with 11 bases between. Germline V gene sequence: CDR1 MNHNY, CDR2 SVGAGI (reference sequence). The CDR3 region has the DNA TGTGCCAGCAGTTACCCCACCGAAATCTCTGGAAACACCATATATTTT. Its protein is CASSYPTEISGNTIYF.

The J gene is TRBJ1-4, the V gene TRBV19, with TRBD1 identical over 8 bases. V was pared by 4 bases and J by 0 bases, with 1 base of the junction left unmatched. This CDR3 comprises 15 residues. Germline V gene data show CDR1 as LNHDA and CDR2 as SQIVND (reference sequence). CDR3 sequence: CASSKDRATNEKLFF. In DNA, the CDR3 is TGTGCCAGTAGTAAGGACAGGGCAACTAATGAAAAACTGTTTTTT.

The chain has TRBV9 and TRBJ2-7; 7 nucleotides agree with TRBD2. Looked up from germline, CDR1 is SGDLS and CDR2 is YYNGEE. CDR3 length: 14 amino acids. J was trimmed by 0 bases and V by 4 bases; bases with no gene match: 4. The CDR3 protein is CASSLGGSSYEQYF. As DNA, the CDR3 is TGTGCCAGCAGCCTGGGGGGGAGCTCCTACGAGCAGTACTTC. Variable domain in full (rest from reference TRBV9 and TRBJ2-7): DSGVTQTPKHLITATGQRVTLRCSPRSGDLSVYWYQQSLDQGLQFLIQYYNGEERAKGNILERFSAQQFPDLHSELNLSSLELGDSALYFCASSLGGSSYEQYFGPGTRLTVT.

This chain connects TRBV5-8 to TRBJ2-7, with D possibly matching TRBD1 (5 bases). V lost 1 base and J lost 3, with 11 bases in between. Germline CDR1 reads SGHTS; CDR2 reads YDEGEE. CDR3 length: 14 residues. CDR3 bases: TGTGCCAGCAGCTTGTTAACAGGTGACTACGAGCAGTACTTC. This gives the protein CASSLLTGDYEQYF.